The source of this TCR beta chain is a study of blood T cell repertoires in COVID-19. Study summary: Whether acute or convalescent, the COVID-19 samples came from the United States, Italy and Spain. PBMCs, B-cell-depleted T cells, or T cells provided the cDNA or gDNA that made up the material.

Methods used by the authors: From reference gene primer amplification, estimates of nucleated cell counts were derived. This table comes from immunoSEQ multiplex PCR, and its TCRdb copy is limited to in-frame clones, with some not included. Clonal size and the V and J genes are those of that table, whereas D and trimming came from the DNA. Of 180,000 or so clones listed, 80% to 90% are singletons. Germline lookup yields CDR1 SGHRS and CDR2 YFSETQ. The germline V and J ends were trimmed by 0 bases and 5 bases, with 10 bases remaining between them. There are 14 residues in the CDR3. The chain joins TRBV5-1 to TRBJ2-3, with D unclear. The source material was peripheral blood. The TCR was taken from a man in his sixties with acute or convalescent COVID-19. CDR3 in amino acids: CASSLATTGDTQYF. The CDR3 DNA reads TGCGCCAGCAGCTTGGCGACGACGGGAGATACGCAGTATTTT.